The 14 T cell receptor beta chains given below trace back to one sample, sequenced in a study of blood T cells in healthy people across ages. A second about 6 to 12 cycle PCR used barcoded and J-beta primers. MiXCR was run by TCRdb on the 5' RACE reads, yielding one entry per CDR3 protein. The table records around 1,100,000 distinct CDR3 sequences, approximately 38% of them present only once. The sample comprised blood. These receptors were collected from a man between 18 and 29 years old in good health.

This clonotype was seen a few times. The chain joins TRBV7-2 to TRBJ1-5; no firm D call. V lost 5 bases to trimming and J lost 3 bases, with 11 bases between them. The CDR3 covers 14 residues. The germline CDR1 and CDR2 sequences are SGHTA and FQGNSA. CDR3 in amino acids: CASSITGSNQPQHF. CDR3 nucleotide sequence: TGTGCCAGCAGCATTACGGGTTCCAATCAGCCCCAGCATTTT.

The chain employs TRBV12-5 and TRBJ1-5; no clear D. Germline CDR1 is LGHNT and CDR2 is FRNRAP. This CDR3 comprises 13 residues. V was cut by 4 bases and J by 7 bases, with 11 bases left in between. The CDR3 sequence: CASGSGITQPQHF. Written as DNA, the CDR3 is TGTGCTAGTGGTTCCGGGATAACACAGCCCCAGCATTTT.

The chain employs TRBV9 and TRBJ1-1; D possibly corresponds to TRBD1 (6 bases). Germline assignment: CDR1 SGDLS and CDR2 YYNGEE. V lost 2 bases and J lost 7, with 18 bases in between. CDR3 length: 15 residues. In DNA form, the CDR3 reads TGTGCCAGCAGCGTCGAGGGGGGGCCGAGAAGTGAAGCTTTCTTT. Translating it yields CASSVEGGPRSEAFF.

The chain links TRBV4-2 to TRBJ1-5; weak D call: TRBD1 (5 bases). The CDR3 contains 17 residues. The V gene lost 1 base and the J gene lost 0 bases, with 13 bases spanning the gap. The germline CDR1 and CDR2 sequences are LGHNA and YNFKEQ. As DNA, the CDR3 is TGTGCCAGCAGCCAAGGTTATGCAGGGACTAGCAATCAGCCCCAGCATTTT. Translated, it gives CASSQGYAGTSNQPQHF.

V and J are TRBV7-9 and TRBJ1-4; D is unclear. The CDR3 runs to 15 residues. Trimming removed 5 bases at V and 0 bases at J, with 10 bases between. Germline CDR1 reads SEHNR; CDR2 reads FQNEAQ (reference sequence). The CDR3 coding sequence is TGTGCCAGCAGCAGTGTCCTTGCAACTAATGAAAAACTGTTTTTT. This encodes CASSSVLATNEKLFF. The variable domain in full, completed from reference TRBV7-9 and TRBJ1-4, reads DTGVSQNPRHKITKRGQNVTFRCDPISEHNRLYWYRQTLGQGPEFLTYFQNEAQLEKSRLLSDRFSAERPKGSFSTLEIQRTEQGDSAMYLCASSSVLATNEKLFFGSGTQLSVL.

The genes are TRBV27 and TRBJ1-1; D possibly corresponds to TRBD1 (5 bases). CDR3 length: 13 residues. Trimming took 6 bases from V and 3 from J, leaving 11 bases between them. Germline lookup yields CDR1 MNHEY and CDR2 SMNVEV (reference sequence). CDR3 region: CASSRVWDTEAFF. CDR3 DNA: TGTGCCAGCAGCAGGGTGTGGGACACTGAAGCTTTCTTT.

The chain is built from TRBV7-9 and TRBJ1-1; D is unclear. The CDR3 is 12 amino acids. Germline CDR1 SEHNR, CDR2 FQNEAQ (reference sequence). Deletions cut 5 bases from V and 5 bases from J, with 9 bases between. The CDR3 sequence is CASSPEITEAFF. For the CDR3, the DNA is TGTGCCAGCAGCCCCGAGATTACTGAAGCTTTCTTT.

The chain carries TRBV20-1 and TRBJ1-6, with D tentatively TRBD1 (5 bases). Germline V lookup: CDR1 DFQATT, CDR2 SNEGSKA (reference sequence). This CDR3 is 19 amino acids long. The V gene lost 3 bases and the J gene lost 0 bases, with 21 bases spanning the gap. CDR3 amino acids: CSARGGGYSERSYNSPLHF. CDR3 sequence (DNA): TGCAGTGCTAGGGGGGGTGGATATTCCGAACGCTCCTATAATTCACCCCTCCACTTT.

J is TRBJ2-3 and V is TRBV5-1; tentatively, D is TRBD2 (6 bases). The V gene lost 4 bases and the J gene lost 6 bases, with 15 bases spanning the gap. Germline CDR1 and CDR2: SGHRS and YFSETQ. The CDR3 loop spans 14 amino acids. CDR3 coding DNA: TGCGCCAGCAGCCGGGACTCATCCAGGGATACGCAGTATTTT. Translation gives CASSRDSSRDTQYF. The full variable domain, completed using reference TRBV5-1 and TRBJ2-3, is KAGVTQTPRYLIKTRGQQVTLSCSPISGHRSVSWYQQTPGQGLQFLFEYFSETQRNKGNFPGRFSGRQFSNSRSEMNVSTLELGDSALYLCASSRDSSRDTQYFGPGTRLTVL.

The chain recombines TRBV11-2 with TRBJ2-5; TRBD1 matches at 8 bases. Germline V CDR1 and CDR2: SGHAT, FQNNGV. The CDR3 contains 14 residues. V lost 5 bases to trimming and J lost 2 bases; unmatched junction nucleotides: 4. The CDR3 spells CASSRDRLQETQYF. The CDR3 DNA follows: TGTGCCAGCAGCCGGGACAGGCTACAAGAGACCCAGTACTTC. The whole variable domain, remainder taken from reference TRBV11-2 and TRBJ2-5, is EAGVAQSPRYKIIEKRQSVAFWCNPISGHATLYWYQQILGQGPKLLIQFQNNGVVDDSQLPKDRFSAERLKGVDSTLKIQPAKLEDSAVYLCASSRDRLQETQYFGPGTRLLVL.

This clonotype was recorded a few times. The chain joins TRBV7-3 to TRBJ2-3, with D hard to call. This CDR3 has 15 amino acids. CDR1 is SGHTA, CDR2 FQGTGA, per germline. V lost 2 bases and J lost 0, with 9 bases in between. The CDR3 protein is CASSLEWGSTDTQYF. For the CDR3, the DNA is TGTGCCAGCAGCTTAGAGTGGGGAAGCACAGATACGCAGTATTTT.

The table lists this clonotype with a few counts. The V and J genes are TRBV20-1 and TRBJ1-2; 11 nucleotides agree with TRBD1. The V and J ends lost 3 bases and 5 bases, in that order; junction bases with no gene match: 2. The CDR3 has 13 residues. The germline gives CDR1 DFQATT, CDR2 SNEGSKA (reference sequence). The CDR3 spells CSARDRGPYGYTF. The CDR3 bases are TGCAGTGCTAGGGACAGGGGGCCGTATGGCTACACCTTC.

This clonotype has more than one count but fewer than ten. The chain has TRBV6-5 and TRBJ2-1, with no clear D. The J call could be wrong; TRBJ2-7 is a better fit for the DNA end. The CDR3 is 16 amino acids. CDR1 MNHEY and CDR2 SVGAGI come from the germline V gene. In nucleotides, the CDR3 is TGTGCCAGCAGGCGAGACTCGTCCCACTCCTACAATGAGCAGTACTTC. Its translation is CASRRDSSHSYNEQYF.

This clonotype appeared a few times. The chain couples TRBV5-1 to TRBJ1-4; D call uncertain. The germline V gene has CDR1 SGHRS and CDR2 YFSETQ. V lost 4 bases to trimming and J lost 6 bases, with 13 bases between them. The CDR3 totals 14 residues. The CDR3 DNA reads TGCGCCAGCAGCGTAGCGGGTGCTGATGAAAAACTGTTTTTT. Translated: CASSVAGADEKLFF.